The rows below give T cell receptor beta chains drawn from one sample of a study of human T cells and chemical hapten exposure. TCRdb called the RACE reads again in MiXCR, with one record for every CDR3 protein. Here the sample spans nearly 350,000 distinct CDR3 sequences, around 7% being singletons. The input for sequencing was whole blood, taken in connection with sensitization to the hapten diphenylcyclopropenone (DPC). The source is a woman aged 18-30 years with alopecia areata. Some clones in this sample may be carry-over from other donors' samples. CDR3s include the opening cysteine and the closing phenylalanine or tryptophan. D genes are given only for firm matches. The size field is filled for only some rows; it gives once, few, many or a size class.

clone_size: few
cdr3_length: 17
v_call: TRBV4-3
j_call: TRBJ2-1
d_call: TRBD2
cdr3_nt: TGCGCCAGCAGCCAAGATAGAAGGCTAGCGGGGCACAATGAGCAGTTCTTC
cdr3_aa: CASSQDRRLAGHNEQFF

clone_size: .
cdr3_length: 14
v_call: TRBV12-3/TRBV12-4
j_call: TRBJ2-7
d_call: TRBD2
cdr3_nt: TGTGCCAGCAGTATGAAGACTAGCGGCGGCGAGCAGTACTTC
cdr3_aa: CASSMKTSGGEQYF

clone_size: many
cdr3_length: 14
v_call: TRBV7-8
j_call: TRBJ2-3
d_call: TRBD2
cdr3_nt: TGTGCCACAGCTTCGGCGGGGGTGGGAGATACGCAGTATTTT
cdr3_aa: CATASAGVGDTQYF

clone_size: few
cdr3_length: 15
v_call: TRBV7-2
j_call: TRBJ2-7
d_call: TRBD2
cdr3_nt: TGTGCCAGCAGCTTACAGACTAGCGGGGTCGGCGAGCAGTACTTC
cdr3_aa: CASSLQTSGVGEQYF

clone_size: .
cdr3_length: 13
v_call: TRBV28
j_call: TRBJ2-2
d_call: .
cdr3_nt: TGTGCCAGCAGTTTAAGCCAAACCGGGGAGCTGTTTTTT
cdr3_aa: CASSLSQTGELFF

clone_size: many
cdr3_length: 14
v_call: TRBV6-6
j_call: TRBJ1-5
d_call: .
cdr3_nt: TGTGCCAGCAGGGGGGCGGATAGCAATCAGCCCCAGCATTTT
cdr3_aa: CASRGADSNQPQHF

clone_size: many
cdr3_length: 11
v_call: TRBV10-3
j_call: TRBJ2-7
d_call: .
cdr3_nt: TGTGCCATCAGTGCAACAAACGAGCAGTACTTC
cdr3_aa: CAISATNEQYF

clone_size: many
cdr3_length: 19
v_call: TRBV4-1
j_call: TRBJ2-1
d_call: TRBD2
cdr3_nt: TGCGCCAGCAGCCAAGAAAGGAGTTGGGGCGGGAGCTCCTACAATGAGCAGTTCTTC
cdr3_aa: CASSQERSWGGSSYNEQFF

clone_size: few
cdr3_length: 18
v_call: TRBV4-1
j_call: TRBJ2-3
d_call: TRBD2
cdr3_nt: TGCGCCAGCAGCCAAGAAGGCCCAGCGGGGGGCCGCACAGATACGCAGTATTTT
cdr3_aa: CASSQEGPAGGRTDTQYF

clone_size: .
cdr3_length: 14
v_call: TRBV5-1
j_call: TRBJ2-3
d_call: .
cdr3_nt: TGCGCCAGCAGCTTTGGGGTACTCACAGATACGCAGTATTTT
cdr3_aa: CASSFGVLTDTQYF

clone_size: many
cdr3_length: 15
v_call: TRBV29-1
j_call: TRBJ2-7
d_call: TRBD1
cdr3_nt: TGCAGCGTTGAACTGGGACAGGGCGGTCTCTACGAGCAGTACTTC
cdr3_aa: CSVELGQGGLYEQYF

clone_size: few
cdr3_length: 15
v_call: TRBV5-6
j_call: TRBJ1-6
d_call: TRBD1
cdr3_nt: TGTGCCAGCAGCCGCTTCGCGGGACAGAGGTCACCCCTCCACTTT
cdr3_aa: CASSRFAGQRSPLHF

clone_size: few
cdr3_length: 15
v_call: TRBV13
j_call: TRBJ2-2
d_call: .
cdr3_nt: TGTGCCAGCAGCTTAGGCAGGGGAGGGACCGGGGAGCTGTTTTTT
cdr3_aa: CASSLGRGGTGELFF

clone_size: many
cdr3_length: 15
v_call: TRBV3-1
j_call: TRBJ2-7
d_call: .
cdr3_nt: TGTGCCAGCAGCCAAGAAATGGCAGCCTCCTACGAGCAGTACTTC
cdr3_aa: CASSQEMAASYEQYF

clone_size: many
cdr3_length: 15
v_call: TRBV7-3
j_call: TRBJ2-5
d_call: .
cdr3_nt: TGTGCCAGCAGCTTAGGGTCGGGCGCCCAAGAGACCCAGTACTTC
cdr3_aa: CASSLGSGAQETQYF

clone_size: many
cdr3_length: 15
v_call: TRBV20-1
j_call: TRBJ1-2
d_call: TRBD1
cdr3_nt: TGCAGTGCGGACGGTCGGGACAGGGGGCCCGGTGGCTACACCTTC
cdr3_aa: CSADGRDRGPGGYTF

clone_size: .
cdr3_length: 14
v_call: TRBV20-1
j_call: TRBJ2-3
d_call: .
cdr3_nt: TGCAGTGCGTGGGGATCCACTAGCACAGATACGCAGTATTTT
cdr3_aa: CSAWGSTSTDTQYF

clone_size: many
cdr3_length: 13
v_call: TRBV12-3/TRBV12-4
j_call: TRBJ1-4
d_call: .
cdr3_nt: TGTGCCAGCAGTTTAGGGGGCAACGAAAAACTGTTTTTT
cdr3_aa: CASSLGGNEKLFF

clone_size: many
cdr3_length: 15
v_call: TRBV29-1
j_call: TRBJ2-6
d_call: .
cdr3_nt: TGCAGCGTTGAAGGCATCCGCTCTGGGGCCAACGTCCTGACTTTC
cdr3_aa: CSVEGIRSGANVLTF

clone_size: many
cdr3_length: 16
v_call: TRBV4-3
j_call: TRBJ2-4
d_call: .
cdr3_nt: TGCGCCAGCAGCCAGGCGTCCGGGACCCCGGGGGACATTCAGTACTTC
cdr3_aa: CASSQASGTPGDIQYF

clone_size: .
cdr3_length: 14
v_call: TRBV5-6
j_call: TRBJ2-4
d_call: .
cdr3_nt: TGTGCCAGCAGCTTGGCAGTAGCCAAAAACATTCAGTACTTC
cdr3_aa: CASSLAVAKNIQYF